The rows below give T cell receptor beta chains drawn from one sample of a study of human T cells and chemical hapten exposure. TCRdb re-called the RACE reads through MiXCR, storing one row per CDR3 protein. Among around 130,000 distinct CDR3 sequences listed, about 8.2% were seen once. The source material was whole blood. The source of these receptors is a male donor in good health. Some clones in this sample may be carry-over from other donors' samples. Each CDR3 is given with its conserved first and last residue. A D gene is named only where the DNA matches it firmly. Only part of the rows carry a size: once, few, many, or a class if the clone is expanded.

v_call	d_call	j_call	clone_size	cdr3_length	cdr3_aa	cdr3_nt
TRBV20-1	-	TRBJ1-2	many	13	CSASTDSNYGYTF	TGCAGTGCCTCAACAGACTCTAACTATGGCTACACCTTC
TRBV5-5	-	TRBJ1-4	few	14	CASSLFSDNEKLFF	TGTGCCAGCAGCTTGTTCTCAGATAATGAAAAACTGTTTTTT
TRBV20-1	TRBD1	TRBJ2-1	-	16	CSARDVGQGAYNEQFF	TGCAGTGCTAGAGATGTGGGGCAGGGGGCATACAATGAGCAGTTCTTC
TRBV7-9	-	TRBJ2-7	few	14	CASSPARGAYEQYF	TGTGCCAGCAGCCCCGCCAGGGGGGCCTACGAGCAGTACTTC
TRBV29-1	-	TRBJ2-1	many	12	CSVGSSVHEQFF	TGCAGCGTCGGCAGTTCAGTACATGAGCAGTTCTTC
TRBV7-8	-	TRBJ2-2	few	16	CASSLVGEVNTGELFF	TGTGCCAGCAGCTTAGTTGGAGAAGTGAACACCGGGGAGCTGTTTTTT
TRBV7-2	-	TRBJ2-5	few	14	CASTPGRGQETQYF	TGTGCCAGCACTCCAGGGAGGGGGCAAGAGACCCAGTACTTC
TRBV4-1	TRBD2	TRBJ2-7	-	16	CASSHPRAGELREQYF	TGCGCCAGCAGCCACCCTAGGGCGGGGGAGTTAAGAGAGCAGTACTTC
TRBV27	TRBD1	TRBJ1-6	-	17	CASAGTGDALYNSPLHF	TGTGCCAGTGCCGGGACAGGGGATGCCCTTTATAATTCACCCCTCCACTTT
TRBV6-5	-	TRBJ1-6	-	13	CASSYERTSPLHF	TGTGCCAGCAGTTACGAGAGGACGTCACCCCTCCACTTT
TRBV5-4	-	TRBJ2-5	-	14	CASSPGTRAGTQYF	TGTGCCAGCAGCCCCGGGACAAGGGCCGGGACCCAGTACTTC
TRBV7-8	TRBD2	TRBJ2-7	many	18	CASSGRAGGPNEAYEQYF	TGTGCCAGCAGCGGGCGAGCGGGAGGGCCGAATGAGGCCTACGAGCAGTACTTC
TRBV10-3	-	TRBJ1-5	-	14	CAISESTEEQPQHF	TGTGCCATCAGTGAGTCTACCGAGGAACAGCCCCAGCATTTT
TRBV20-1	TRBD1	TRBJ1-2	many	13	CSARDDRDYGYTF	TGCAGTGCTCGTGACGACAGGGACTATGGCTACACCTTC
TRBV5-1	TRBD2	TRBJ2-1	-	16	CASSLGAGGQMDEQFF	TGCGCCAGCAGCTTGGGGGCGGGAGGGCAGATGGATGAGCAGTTCTTC
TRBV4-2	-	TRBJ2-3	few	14	CASSRDRDRDTQYF	TGTGCCAGCAGCCGAGACCGGGACCGAGATACGCAGTATTTT
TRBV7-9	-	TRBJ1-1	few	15	CASSLVGFLDTEAFF	TGTGCCAGCAGCTTAGTCGGGTTCCTGGACACTGAAGCTTTCTTT
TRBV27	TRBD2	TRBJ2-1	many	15	CASSLSTSWDNEQFF	TGTGCCAGCAGTTTATCGACTAGCTGGGACAATGAGCAGTTCTTC
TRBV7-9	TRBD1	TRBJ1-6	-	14	CASSLSRGDSPLHF	TGTGCCAGCAGCTTAAGCAGGGGGGATTCACCCCTCCACTTT
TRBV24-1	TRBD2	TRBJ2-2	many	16	CATSSAAGGYTGELFF	TGTGCCACCTCCAGTGCAGCGGGAGGGTACACCGGGGAGCTGTTTTTT
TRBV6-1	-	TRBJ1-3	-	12	CASGTTGNTIYF	TGTGCCAGCGGGACAACTGGAAACACCATATATTTT
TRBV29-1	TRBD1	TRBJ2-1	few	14	CSVETGTGGDGQFF	TGCAGCGTTGAAACCGGGACAGGGGGGGATGGGCAGTTCTTC